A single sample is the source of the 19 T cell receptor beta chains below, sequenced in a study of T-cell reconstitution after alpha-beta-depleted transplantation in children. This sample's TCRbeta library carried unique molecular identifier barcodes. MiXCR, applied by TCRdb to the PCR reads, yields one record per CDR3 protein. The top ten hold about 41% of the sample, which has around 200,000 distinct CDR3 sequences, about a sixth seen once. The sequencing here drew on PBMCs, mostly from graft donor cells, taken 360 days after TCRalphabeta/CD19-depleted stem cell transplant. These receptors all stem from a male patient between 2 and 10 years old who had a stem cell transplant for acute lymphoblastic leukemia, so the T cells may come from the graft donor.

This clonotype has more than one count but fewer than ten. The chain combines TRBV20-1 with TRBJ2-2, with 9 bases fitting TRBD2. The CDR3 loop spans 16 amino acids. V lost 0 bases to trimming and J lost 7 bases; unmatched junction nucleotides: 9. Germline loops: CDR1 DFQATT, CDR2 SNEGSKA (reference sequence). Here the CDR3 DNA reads TGCAGTGCTAGAGATCGGCCAGCGGGGGGCGTCGGGGAGCTGTTTTTT. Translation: CSARDRPAGGVGELFF.

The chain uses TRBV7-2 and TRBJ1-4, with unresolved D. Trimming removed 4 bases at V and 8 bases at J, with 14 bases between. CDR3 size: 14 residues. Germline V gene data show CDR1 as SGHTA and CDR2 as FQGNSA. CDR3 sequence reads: CASSSQSPQEKLFF. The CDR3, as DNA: TGTGCCAGCAGCTCCCAGAGCCCACAGGAAAAACTGTTTTTT.

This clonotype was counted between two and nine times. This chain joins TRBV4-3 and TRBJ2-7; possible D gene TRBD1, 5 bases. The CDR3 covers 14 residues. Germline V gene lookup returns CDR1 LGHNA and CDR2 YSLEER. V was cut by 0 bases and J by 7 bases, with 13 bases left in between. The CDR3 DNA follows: TGCGCCAGCAGCCAAGATGGGGCCCCAGGGGAGCAGTACTTC. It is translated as CASSQDGAPGEQYF.

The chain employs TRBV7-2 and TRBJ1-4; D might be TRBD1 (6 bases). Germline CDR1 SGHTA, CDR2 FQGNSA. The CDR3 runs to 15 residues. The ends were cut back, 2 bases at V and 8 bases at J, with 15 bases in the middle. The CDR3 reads CASSLFYSGEEKLFF. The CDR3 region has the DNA TGTGCCAGCAGCTTATTCTATTCAGGGGAGGAAAAACTGTTTTTT.

The CDR3: CAWSLFTGNIQYF. The CDR3 region has the DNA TGTGCCTGGAGTCTCTTTACAGGAAACATTCAGTACTTC. This chain links TRBV30 with TRBJ2-4, with D possibly TRBD1 on 5 matching bases. Germline CDR1 reads GTSNPN; CDR2 reads SVGIG (reference sequence). The ends were cut back, 2 bases at V and 6 bases at J, with 11 bases in the middle. This CDR3 has 13 amino acids.

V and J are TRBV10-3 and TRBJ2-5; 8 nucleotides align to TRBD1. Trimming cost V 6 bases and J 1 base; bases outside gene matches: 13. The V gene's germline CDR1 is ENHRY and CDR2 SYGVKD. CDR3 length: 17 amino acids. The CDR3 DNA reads TGTGCCATCAGCCCCGGGACAGGAAGAGGGTCCCAAGAGACCCAGTACTTC. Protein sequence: CAISPGTGRGSQETQYF.

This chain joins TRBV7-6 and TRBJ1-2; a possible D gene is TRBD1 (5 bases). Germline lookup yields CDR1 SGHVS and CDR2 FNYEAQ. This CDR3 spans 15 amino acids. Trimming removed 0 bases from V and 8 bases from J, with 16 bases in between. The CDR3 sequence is CASSLAFSREQGYTF. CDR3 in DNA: TGTGCCAGCAGCTTAGCGTTTTCCAGGGAACAAGGCTACACCTTC.

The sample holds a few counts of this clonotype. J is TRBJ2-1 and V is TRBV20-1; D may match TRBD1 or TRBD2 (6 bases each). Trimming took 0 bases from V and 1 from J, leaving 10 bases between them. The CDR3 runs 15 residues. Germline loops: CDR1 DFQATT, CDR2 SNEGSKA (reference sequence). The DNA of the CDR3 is TGCAGTGCTAGAGAATGGGGGGCGTCCTACAATGAGCAGTTCTTC. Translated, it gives CSAREWGASYNEQFF.

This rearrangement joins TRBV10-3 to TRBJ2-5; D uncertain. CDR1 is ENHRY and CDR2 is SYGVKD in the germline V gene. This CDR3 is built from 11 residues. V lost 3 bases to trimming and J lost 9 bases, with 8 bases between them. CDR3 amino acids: CAISDRTAQYF. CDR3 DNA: TGTGCCATCAGTGATCGGACGGCCCAGTACTTC.

This CDR3 reads CARQPQGVRYEQYF. In nucleotides, the CDR3 is TGCGCCAGACAACCGCAGGGAGTCCGCTACGAGCAGTACTTC. The rearrangement links TRBV5-1 to TRBJ2-7, with D perhaps TRBD1 or TRBD2 (5 bases each). V was shortened by 8 bases and J by 3 bases, with 18 bases between the two germline ends. CDR3 size: 14 residues. Germline V gives CDR1 SGHRS, CDR2 YFSETQ.

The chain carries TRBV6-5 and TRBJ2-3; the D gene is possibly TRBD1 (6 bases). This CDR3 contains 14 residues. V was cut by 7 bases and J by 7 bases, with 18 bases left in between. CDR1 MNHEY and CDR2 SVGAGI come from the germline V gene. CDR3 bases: TGTGCCAGCACCCAGACAGGTTTTTCTCATACGCAGTATTTT. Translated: CASTQTGFSHTQYF.

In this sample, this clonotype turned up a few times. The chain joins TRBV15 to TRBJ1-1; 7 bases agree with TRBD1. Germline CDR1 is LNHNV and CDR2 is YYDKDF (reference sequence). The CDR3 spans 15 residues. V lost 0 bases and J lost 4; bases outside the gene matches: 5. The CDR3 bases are TGTGCCACCAGCAGAGAGAGACAGGGAACCACTGAAGCTTTCTTT. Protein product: CATSRERQGTTEAFF.

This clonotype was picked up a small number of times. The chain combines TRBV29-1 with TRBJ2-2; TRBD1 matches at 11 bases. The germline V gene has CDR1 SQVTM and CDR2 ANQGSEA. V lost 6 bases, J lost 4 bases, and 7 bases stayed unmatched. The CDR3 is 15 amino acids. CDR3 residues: CSVRTGGSGTGELFF. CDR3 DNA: TGCAGCGTCAGGACAGGGGGCTCGGGCACCGGGGAGCTGTTTTTT.

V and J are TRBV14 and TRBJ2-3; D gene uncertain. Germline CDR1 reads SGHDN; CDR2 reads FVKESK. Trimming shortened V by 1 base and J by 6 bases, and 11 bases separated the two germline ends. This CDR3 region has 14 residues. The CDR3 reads CASSQAFSWDTQYF. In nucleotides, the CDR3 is TGTGCCAGCAGCCAAGCCTTCTCATGGGATACGCAGTATTTT.

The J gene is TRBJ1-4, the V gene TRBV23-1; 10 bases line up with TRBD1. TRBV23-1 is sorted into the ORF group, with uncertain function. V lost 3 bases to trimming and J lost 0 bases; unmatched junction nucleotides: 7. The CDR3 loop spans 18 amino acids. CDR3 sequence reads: CASSHPGTGVATNEKLFF. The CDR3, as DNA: TGCGCCAGCAGTCACCCAGGGACAGGGGTTGCAACTAATGAAAAACTGTTTTTT.

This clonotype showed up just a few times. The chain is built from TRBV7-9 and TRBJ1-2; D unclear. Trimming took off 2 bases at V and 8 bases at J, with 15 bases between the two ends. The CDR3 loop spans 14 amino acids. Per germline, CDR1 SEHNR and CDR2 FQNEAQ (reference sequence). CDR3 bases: TGTGCCAGCAGCTTATTGCCCCACGTGGGAGGCTACACCTTC. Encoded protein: CASSLLPHVGGYTF.

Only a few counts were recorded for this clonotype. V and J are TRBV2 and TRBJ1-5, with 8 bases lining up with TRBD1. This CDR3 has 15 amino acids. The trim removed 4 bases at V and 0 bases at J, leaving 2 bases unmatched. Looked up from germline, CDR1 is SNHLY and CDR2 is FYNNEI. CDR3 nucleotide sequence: TGTGCCAGCAGTGGACAGGGGTATAGCAATCAGCCCCAGCATTTT. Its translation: CASSGQGYSNQPQHF.

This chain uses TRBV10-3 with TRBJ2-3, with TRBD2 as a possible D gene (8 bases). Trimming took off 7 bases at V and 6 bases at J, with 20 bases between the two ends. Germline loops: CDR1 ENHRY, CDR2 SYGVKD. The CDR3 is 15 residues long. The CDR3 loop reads CAINSGGTARDTQYF. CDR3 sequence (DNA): TGTGCCATCAACTCGGGAGGGACAGCTCGGGATACGCAGTATTTT.

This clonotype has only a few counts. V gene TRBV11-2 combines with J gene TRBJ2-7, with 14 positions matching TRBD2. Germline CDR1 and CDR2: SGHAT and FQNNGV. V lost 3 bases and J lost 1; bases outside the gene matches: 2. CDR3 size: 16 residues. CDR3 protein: CASSFRTSGGSYEQYF. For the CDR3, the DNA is TGTGCCAGCAGCTTCCGGACTAGCGGGGGGTCCTACGAGCAGTACTTC.